This entry is about one T cell receptor (beta chain). Its antigen remains unidentified. Within the sample, other DNA sequences also encode this same CDR3. The sample originates from a study of CD8+ T cells in alopecia areata. Findings and caveats of the study: Many expanded lesional clones persisted in scalp and blood during tofacitinib.

Per germline, CDR1 LNHDA and CDR2 SQIVND (reference sequence). V was pared by 3 bases and J by 2 bases, with 3 bases of the junction left unmatched. The CDR3 contains 14 residues. The sequencing template was cDNA reverse transcribed from extracted RNA. Produced via immunoSEQ multiplex PCR; TCRdb's table is partial and in-frame only. Of about 120,000 clones in the sample, about 61% were seen once. Treatment meaning: oral pan-JAK inhibitor, 5-10 mg twice daily. Alopecia areata patients provided lesional scalp punch biopsies and peripheral blood. The gene calls are TRBV19 and TRBJ2-7, with 8 positions matching TRBD1. Source: CD8+ T cells sorted from blood, taken at week 4, from a patient treated with tofacitinib. This sequence originates from a human donor with alopecia areata. In nucleotides, the CDR3 is TGTGCCAGTAGTATCGGGACAGGACCCTACGAGCAGTACTTC. It specifies CASSIGTGPYEQYF.